The TCR beta chain under discussion was sequenced for a study of CD8 T cells in Susac syndrome. CD8+ and CD4+ blood T cells underwent TCR beta sequencing. After extraction with the RNeasy kit, about 0.5 to 1 ug of the RNA was reverse transcribed using random hexamers. A multiplex approach, immunoSEQ multiplex PCR, amplified TCR beta CDR3 across 54 Vbeta and 13 Jbeta. TCRdb independently ran MiXCR on the immunoSEQ multiplex PCR reads; one entry per CDR3 protein. The table has about 180,000 distinct CDR3 sequences, about 94% seen once. Notes on this clonotype: The target antigen is unknown.

The V segment lost 5 bases and the J segment 2 bases; nucleotides outside the gene matches: 9. Germline V gene lookup returns CDR1 MNHEY and CDR2 SVGEGT. This CDR3 region has 15 residues. Findings and caveats of the study: The CD4+ T cell repertoires of Susac syndrome were found to show no clonal expansion.

The sequence was collected from a human donor with Susac syndrome. This chain joins TRBV6-2 or TRBV6-3 and TRBJ2-7; 7 positions match TRBD1. The sequenced sample was CD4+ T cells from PBMCs. In DNA form, the CDR3 reads TGTGCCAGCAGTCCCCGTGGGACAGTTCCCTACGAGCAGTACTTC. It is translated as CASSPRGTVPYEQYF.